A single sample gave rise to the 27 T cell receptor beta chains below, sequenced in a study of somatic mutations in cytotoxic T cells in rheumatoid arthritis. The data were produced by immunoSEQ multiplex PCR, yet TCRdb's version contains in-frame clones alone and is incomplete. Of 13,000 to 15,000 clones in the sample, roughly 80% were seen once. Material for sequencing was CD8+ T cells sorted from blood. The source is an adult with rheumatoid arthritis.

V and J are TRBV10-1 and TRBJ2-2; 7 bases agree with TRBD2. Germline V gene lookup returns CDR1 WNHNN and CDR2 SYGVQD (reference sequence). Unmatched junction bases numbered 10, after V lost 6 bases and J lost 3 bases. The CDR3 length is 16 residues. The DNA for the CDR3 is TGCGCCAGCAGCCAGGGAGGGCAGTTCCACACCGGGGAGCTGTTTTTT. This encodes CASSQGGQFHTGELFF.

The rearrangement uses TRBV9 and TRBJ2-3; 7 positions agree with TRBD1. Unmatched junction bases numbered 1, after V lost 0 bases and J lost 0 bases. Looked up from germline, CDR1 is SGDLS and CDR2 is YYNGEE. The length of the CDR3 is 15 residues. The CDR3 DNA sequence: TGTGCCAGCAGCGTAGTGGGACAGAGCACAGATACGCAGTATTTT. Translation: CASSVVGQSTDTQYF. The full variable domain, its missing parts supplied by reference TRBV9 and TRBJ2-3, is DSGVTQTPKHLITATGQRVTLRCSPRSGDLSVYWYQQSLDQGLQFLIQYYNGEERAKGNILERFSAQQFPDLHSELNLSSLELGDSALYFCASSVVGQSTDTQYFGPGTRLTVL.

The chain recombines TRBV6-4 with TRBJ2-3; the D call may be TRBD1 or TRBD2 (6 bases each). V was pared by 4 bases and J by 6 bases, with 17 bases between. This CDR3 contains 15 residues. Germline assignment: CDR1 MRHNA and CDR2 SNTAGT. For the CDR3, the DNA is TGTGCCAGCAGTGCCCTCGGAGGGGGTCTTGATACGCAGTATTTT. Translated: CASSALGGGLDTQYF.

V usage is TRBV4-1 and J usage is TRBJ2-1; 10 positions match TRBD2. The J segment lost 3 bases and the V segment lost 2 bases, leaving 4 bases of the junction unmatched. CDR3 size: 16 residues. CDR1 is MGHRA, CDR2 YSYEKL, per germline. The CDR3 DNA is TGCGCCAGCAGCCAACTCTCTAGCGGGAGCTACAATGAGCAGTTCTTC. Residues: CASSQLSSGSYNEQFF.

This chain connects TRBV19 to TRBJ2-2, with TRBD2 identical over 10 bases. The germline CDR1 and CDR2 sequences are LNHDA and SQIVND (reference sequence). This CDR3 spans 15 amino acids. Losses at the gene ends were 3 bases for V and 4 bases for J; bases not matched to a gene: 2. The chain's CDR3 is CASSIASGGTGELFF. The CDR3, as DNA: TGTGCCAGTAGTATTGCTAGCGGGGGCACCGGGGAGCTGTTTTTT.

The CDR3 nucleotides are TGCGCCAGCAGCTTGGGGACAGGGTACTATGGCTACACCTTC. Protein sequence: CASSLGTGYYGYTF. The chain recombines TRBV5-1 with TRBJ1-2, with 8 bases lining up with TRBD1. The J segment lost 3 bases and the V segment lost 0 bases, leaving 1 base of the junction unmatched. Germline loops: CDR1 SGHRS, CDR2 YFSETQ. The CDR3 consists of 14 residues. Using reference TRBV5-1 and TRBJ1-2 for the parts outside the CDR3, the full variable domain is KAGVTQTPRYLIKTRGQQVTLSCSPISGHRSVSWYQQTPGQGLQFLFEYFSETQRNKGNFPGRFSGRQFSNSRSEMNVSTLELGDSALYLCASSLGTGYYGYTFGSGTRLTVV.

The CDR3 coding sequence is TGTGCCAGTACCCAATGGGGTTTCAATCAGCCCCAGCATTTT. Its protein is CASTQWGFNQPQHF. This chain links TRBV19 with TRBJ1-5; D uncertain. This CDR3 is 14 amino acids long. Germline values: CDR1 LNHDA, CDR2 SQIVND (reference sequence). V lost 7 bases and J 3 bases, leaving 13 bases between the germline ends.

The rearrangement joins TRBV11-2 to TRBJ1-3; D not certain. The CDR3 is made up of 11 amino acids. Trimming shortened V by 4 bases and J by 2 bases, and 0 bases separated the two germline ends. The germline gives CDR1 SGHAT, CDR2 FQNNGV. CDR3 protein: CASSSGNTIYF. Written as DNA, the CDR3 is TGTGCCAGCAGCTCTGGAAACACCATATATTTT.

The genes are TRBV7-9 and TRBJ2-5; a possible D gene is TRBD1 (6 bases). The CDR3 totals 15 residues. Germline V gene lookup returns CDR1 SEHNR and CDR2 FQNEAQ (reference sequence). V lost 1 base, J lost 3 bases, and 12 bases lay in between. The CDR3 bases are TGTGCCAGCAGCTTAGGGCCCAACAGGGAAGAGACCCAGTACTTC. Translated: CASSLGPNREETQYF.

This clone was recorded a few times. In DNA, the CDR3 is TGTGCCAGCAGCTTAGTGATTGGGCTCACTGAAGCTTTCTTT. Amino acid sequence: CASSLVIGLTEAFF. The chain has TRBV7-6 and TRBJ1-1; no reliable D call. V lost 1 base to trimming and J lost 4 bases, with 10 bases between them. The length of the CDR3 is 14 residues. From germline, CDR1 is SGHVS and CDR2 FNYEAQ.

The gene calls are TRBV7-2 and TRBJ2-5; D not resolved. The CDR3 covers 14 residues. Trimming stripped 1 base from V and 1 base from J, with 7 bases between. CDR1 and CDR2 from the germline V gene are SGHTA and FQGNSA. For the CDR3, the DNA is TGTGCCAGCAGCTTAGAGACTTTCCAAGAGACCCAGTACTTC. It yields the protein CASSLETFQETQYF.

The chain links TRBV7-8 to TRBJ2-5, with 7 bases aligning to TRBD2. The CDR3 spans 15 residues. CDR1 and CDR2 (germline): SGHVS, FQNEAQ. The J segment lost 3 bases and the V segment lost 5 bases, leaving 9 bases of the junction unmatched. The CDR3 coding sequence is TGTGCCAGCAGCCGAGGAGTAGCGGGCAAAGAGACCCAGTACTTC. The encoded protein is CASSRGVAGKETQYF. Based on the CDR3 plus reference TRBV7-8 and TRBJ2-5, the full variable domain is GAGVSQSPRYKVAKRGQDVALRCDPISGHVSLFWYQQALGQGPEFLTYFQNEAQLDKSGLPSDRFFAERPEGSVSTLKIQRTQQEDSAVYLCASSRGVAGKETQYFGPGTRLLVL.

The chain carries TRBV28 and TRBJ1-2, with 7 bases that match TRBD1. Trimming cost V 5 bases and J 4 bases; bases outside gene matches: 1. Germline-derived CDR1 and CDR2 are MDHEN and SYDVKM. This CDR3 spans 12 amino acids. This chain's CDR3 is CASSPGGYGYTF. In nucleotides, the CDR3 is TGTGCCAGCAGTCCAGGGGGCTATGGCTACACCTTC.

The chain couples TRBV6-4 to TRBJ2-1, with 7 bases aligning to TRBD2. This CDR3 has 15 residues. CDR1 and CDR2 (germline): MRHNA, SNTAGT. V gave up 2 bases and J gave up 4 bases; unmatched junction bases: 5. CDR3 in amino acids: CASSDGSGDYNEQFF. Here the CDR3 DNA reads TGTGCCAGCAGTGACGGGAGCGGGGATTACAATGAGCAGTTCTTC.

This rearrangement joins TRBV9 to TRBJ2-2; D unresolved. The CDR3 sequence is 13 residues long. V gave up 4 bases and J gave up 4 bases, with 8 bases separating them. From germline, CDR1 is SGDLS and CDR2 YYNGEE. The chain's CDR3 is CASSMWGTGELFF. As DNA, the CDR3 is TGTGCCAGCAGCATGTGGGGCACCGGGGAGCTGTTTTTT.

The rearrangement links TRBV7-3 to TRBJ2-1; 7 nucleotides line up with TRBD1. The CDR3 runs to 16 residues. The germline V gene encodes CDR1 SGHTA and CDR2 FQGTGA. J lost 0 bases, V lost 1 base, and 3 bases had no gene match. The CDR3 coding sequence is TGTGCCAGCAGCTTAAGACCAGGGGGCTCCTACAATGAGCAGTTCTTC. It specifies CASSLRPGGSYNEQFF.

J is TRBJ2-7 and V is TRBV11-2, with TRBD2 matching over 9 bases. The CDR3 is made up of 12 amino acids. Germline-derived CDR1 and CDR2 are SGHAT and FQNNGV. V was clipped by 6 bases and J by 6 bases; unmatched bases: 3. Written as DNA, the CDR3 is TGTGCCAGCAGAAGCGGGGGGAGCGAGCAGTACTTC. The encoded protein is CASRSGGSEQYF.

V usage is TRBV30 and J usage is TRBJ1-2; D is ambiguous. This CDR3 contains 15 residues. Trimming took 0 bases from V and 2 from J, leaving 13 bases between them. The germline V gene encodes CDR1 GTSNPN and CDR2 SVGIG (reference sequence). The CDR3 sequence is CAWSVPHRQNYGYTF. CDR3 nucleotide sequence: TGTGCCTGGAGTGTACCCCACCGTCAAAACTATGGCTACACCTTC.

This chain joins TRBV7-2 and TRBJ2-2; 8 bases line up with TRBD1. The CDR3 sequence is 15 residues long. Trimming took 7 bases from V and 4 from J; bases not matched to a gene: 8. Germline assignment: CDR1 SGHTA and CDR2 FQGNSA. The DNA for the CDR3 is TGTGCCAGCACCAGAGGACAGGGACGCACCGGGGAGCTGTTTTTT. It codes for CASTRGQGRTGELFF.

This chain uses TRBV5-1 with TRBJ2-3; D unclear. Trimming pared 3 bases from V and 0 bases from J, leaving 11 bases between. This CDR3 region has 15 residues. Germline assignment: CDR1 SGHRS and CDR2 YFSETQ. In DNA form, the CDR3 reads TGCGCCAGCAGCTCTGGAAGGGCCAGCACAGATACGCAGTATTTT. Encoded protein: CASSSGRASTDTQYF.

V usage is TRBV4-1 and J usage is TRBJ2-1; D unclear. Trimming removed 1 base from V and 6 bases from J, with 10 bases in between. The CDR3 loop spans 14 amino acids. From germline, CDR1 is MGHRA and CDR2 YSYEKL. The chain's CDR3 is CASSQGDLLNEQFF. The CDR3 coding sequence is TGCGCCAGCAGCCAAGGGGATTTGCTCAATGAGCAGTTCTTC.

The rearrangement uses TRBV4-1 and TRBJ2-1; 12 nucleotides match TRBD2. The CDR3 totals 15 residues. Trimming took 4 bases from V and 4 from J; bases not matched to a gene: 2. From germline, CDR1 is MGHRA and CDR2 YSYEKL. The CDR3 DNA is TGCGCCAGCAGCCGACTAGCGGGGGAGTACAATGAGCAGTTCTTC. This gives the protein CASSRLAGEYNEQFF.

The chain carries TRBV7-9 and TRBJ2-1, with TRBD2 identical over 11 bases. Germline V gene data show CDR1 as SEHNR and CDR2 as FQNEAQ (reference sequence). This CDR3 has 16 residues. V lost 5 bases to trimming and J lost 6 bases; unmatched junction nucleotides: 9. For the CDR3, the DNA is TGTGCCAGCAGCATGCCCGGGACTAGCGGCATCAATGAGCAGTTCTTC. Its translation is CASSMPGTSGINEQFF.

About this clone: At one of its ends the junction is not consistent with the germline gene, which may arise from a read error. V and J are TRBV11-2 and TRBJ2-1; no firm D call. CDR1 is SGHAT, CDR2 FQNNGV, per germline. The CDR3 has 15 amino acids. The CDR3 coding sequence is TGTGCCAGCAGCCCGGGTGGTGTTCCCTACAATGAGCAATTCTTC. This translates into CASSPGGVPYNEQFF.

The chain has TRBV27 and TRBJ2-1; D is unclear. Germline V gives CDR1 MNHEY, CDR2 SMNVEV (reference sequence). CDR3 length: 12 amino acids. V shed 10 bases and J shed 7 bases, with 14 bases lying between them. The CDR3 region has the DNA TGTGCCACCCGACCGATTTCGAATGAGCAGTTCTTC. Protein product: CATRPISNEQFF.

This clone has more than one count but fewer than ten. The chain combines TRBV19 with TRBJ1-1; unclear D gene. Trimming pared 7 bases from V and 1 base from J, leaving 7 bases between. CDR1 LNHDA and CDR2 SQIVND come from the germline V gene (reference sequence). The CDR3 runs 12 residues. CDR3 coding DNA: TGTGCCAGTAAGGTGGGGAACACTGAAGCTTTCTTT. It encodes CASKVGNTEAFF.

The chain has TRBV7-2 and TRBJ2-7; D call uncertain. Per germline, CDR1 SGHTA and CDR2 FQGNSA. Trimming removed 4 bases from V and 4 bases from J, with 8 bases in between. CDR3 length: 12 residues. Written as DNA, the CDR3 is TGTGCCAGCAGCTCGACTTCATACGAGCAGTACTTC. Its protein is CASSSTSYEQYF.